Shown below are 9 T cell receptor delta chains from a single sample sequenced in a study of gammadelta T cells in human blood. TCRdb redid clone calling on the RT-PCR reads using CATT. The sample shows 750 to 900 delta-chain clones, roughly 60% of them seen only once. Sequences were obtained from non-Vgamma9Vdelta2 gamma-delta T cells from cord blood. These receptors all stem from a newborn.

By proportion, this clone is hyperexpanded. The sample has other DNA sequences that encode this CDR3 too. The chain is built from TRDV2 and TRDJ2, with 12 nucleotides matching TRDD3. CDR3 length: 19 amino acids. V gave up 0 bases and J gave up 1 base; unmatched junction bases: 8. The V gene's germline CDR1 is GEAIGNYY and CDR2 EKD. CDR3 DNA sequence: TGTGCCTGTGACACCGGGCTGGGGGATACGCTCCATTTGACAGCACAACTCTTCTTT. Amino acid sequence: CACDTGLGDTLHLTAQLFF.

Worth noting for this clone: One base separates it from a far larger clone, so it is likely a read error. This sequence joins TRDV2 and TRDJ3; TRDD3 matches at 11 bases. The CDR3 has 17 residues. Germline V gene sequence: CDR1 GEAIGNYY, CDR2 EKD. The CDR3 coding sequence is TGTGCCTGTGATCTGGGGGATACCTCCTGGGACACCCGACATATGTTTTTC. Protein sequence: CACDLGDTSWDTRHMFF.

This clone was seen only a few times. A far larger clone lies a single base away; this is likely a read error. The chain carries TRAV29/DV5 and TRDJ1; D might be TRDD2 or TRDD3, each matching 5 bases. The germline CDR1 and CDR2 sequences are NSMFDY and ISSIKDK. The CDR3 is 19 amino acids. For the CDR3, the DNA is TGTGCAGCAAGCGCGTTCGAAGACGTACGGGGGCTACCTACCGATAAACGCATCTTT. Translated, it gives CAASAFEDVRGLPTDKRIF.

Turning to this clone: Since a far larger clone is one base different, this is likely a read error. This chain joins TRAV14/DV4 and TRDJ1; TRDD3 matches at 7 bases. Germline trimming cut 4 bases from V and 3 bases from J; bases unmatched to any gene: 17. In germline, CDR1 is TSDPSYG, CDR2 QGSYDQQN (reference sequence). This CDR3 is built from 18 residues. CDR3 protein: CAMRGGLSLGDRSDKLIF. The DNA of the CDR3 is TGTGCAATGAGAGGGGGCCTCAGCTTGGGGGACCGGTCCGATAAACTCATCTTT.

On this clone itself: A much larger clone lies one base from this, so it may be a read error. The gene calls are TRDV1 and TRDJ2; 11 bases are shared with TRDD3. The CDR3 runs 21 residues. Trimming cost V 4 bases and J 6 bases; bases outside gene matches: 22. In germline, CDR1 is TSWWSYY, CDR2 QGS. The CDR3 spells CALGARDAIGGYAFLSAQLFF. In nucleotides, the CDR3 is TGTGCTCTTGGGGCCCGGGACGCTATTGGGGGATACGCGTTTCTTTCAGCACAACTCTTCTTT.

Turning to this clone: Only one base separates this from a far larger clonotype, so it likely reflects a read error. This chain connects TRDV2 to TRDJ1; 7 nucleotides agree with TRDD3. Germline CDR1 and CDR2: GEAIGNYY and EKD. This CDR3 has 17 residues. The trim removed 0 bases at V and 3 bases at J, leaving 12 bases unmatched. The CDR3 loop reads CACDTVSGGSRSDKLIF. CDR3 sequence (DNA): TGTGCCTGTGACACCGTATCTGGGGGTAGTCGTTCCGATAAACTCATCTTT.

About this clone: A far bigger clonotype differs at one base, so this is likely a read error. The identical CDR3 is also encoded by other nucleotide sequences in the sample. V and J are TRDV3 and TRDJ1; 12 nucleotides line up with TRDD3. Germline V gives CDR1 TVYSNPD, CDR2 GDNSRS (reference sequence). The CDR3 loop spans 16 amino acids. The junction had 10 bases not matched to a gene; V was cut back by 3 bases and J by 2 bases. The CDR3 reads CAFPLVLGDTTDKLIF. In DNA form, the CDR3 reads TGTGCCTTCCCTCTAGTCCTGGGGGATACGACCGATAAACTCATCTTT.

Regarding this clone: A far larger clone is a single base away, which makes a read error likely. The chain carries TRDV2 and TRDJ1, with 11 bases fitting TRDD3. J lost 0 bases, V lost 1 base, and 3 bases had no gene match. This CDR3 has 16 amino acids. Germline loops: CDR1 GEAIGNYY, CDR2 EKD. As DNA, the CDR3 is TGTGCCTGTGACACTGGGGGATACGGGTACACCGATAAACTCATCTTT. Translation: CACDTGGYGYTDKLIF.

This clone is termed medium-sized. This chain connects TRDV1 to TRDJ1; TRDD3 agrees at 8 bases. Unmatched junction bases numbered 18, after V lost 2 bases and J lost 7 bases. The CDR3 is made up of 18 amino acids. Germline V gene data show CDR1 as TSWWSYY and CDR2 as QGS. CDR3 sequence: CALGETLRVPWDTGKLIF. As DNA, the CDR3 is TGTGCTCTTGGGGAAACTCTCCGAGTACCGTGGGATACGGGTAAACTCATCTTT.